Below are 12 T cell receptor beta chains sequenced from a single sample in a study of shared clonotypes between healthy human individuals. Sequenced by immunoSEQ multiplex PCR; TCRdb stores in-frame clones only, minus some. The data contain a few hundred thousand clones, around 77% of them seen just once; the ten biggest clones take up about 12%. Sequenced: PBMCs. All receptors come from a woman between 40 and 55 years old in good health. Some clones in this sample may be carry-over from other donors' samples.

A note on this clone: The missing conserved phenylalanine or tryptophan at the end of this CDR3 makes a read error likely. Because the CDR3's place on the DNA is in doubt, the DNA is left out and the CDR3 is given as listed by TCRdb. J is TRBJ2-7 and V is TRBV2. The CDR3 sequence runs 13 residues, both termini included. The germline V gene encodes CDR1 SNHLY and CDR2 FYNNEI. The CDR3: CASSDSGLPPVYS.

The rearrangement joins TRBV12-5 to TRBJ1-2; perhaps TRBD1 as D (5 bases). Germline CDR1 is LGHNT and CDR2 is FRNRAP. There are 14 residues in the CDR3. Trimming took off 2 bases at V and 5 bases at J, with 12 bases between the two ends. DNA of the CDR3: TGTGCTAGTGGTTTGTTAGGACATTCTTATGGCTACACCTTC. It yields the protein CASGLLGHSYGYTF.

The V gene is TRBV5-4, the J gene TRBJ2-7; D is undetermined. Germline-derived CDR1 and CDR2 are SGHNT and YYREEE (reference sequence). V gave up 2 bases and J gave up 1 base, with 7 bases separating them. This CDR3 spans 13 amino acids. The CDR3 here is CASSFAGSYEQYF. The CDR3 DNA follows: TGTGCCAGCAGCTTTGCCGGGTCCTACGAGCAGTACTTC.

CDR3 region: CASSPRTSGVFTDTQYF. In DNA, the CDR3 is TGTGCCAGTAGTCCGAGGACTAGCGGGGTGTTCACAGATACGCAGTATTTT. This rearrangement joins TRBV19 to TRBJ2-3; TRBD2 matches 12 bases. V dropped 5 bases and J dropped 2; count of bases not matched to a gene: 8. This CDR3 has 17 residues. CDR1 is LNHDA and CDR2 is SQIVND in the germline V gene (reference sequence).

The chain combines TRBV27 with TRBJ1-1; TRBD1 is a possible D gene (6 bases). The CDR3 spans 14 residues. Germline V gene sequence: CDR1 MNHEY, CDR2 SMNVEV (reference sequence). The germline V and J ends were trimmed by 8 bases and 0 bases, with 13 bases remaining between them. CDR3 protein: CASRRQAVNTEAFF. In nucleotides, the CDR3 is TGTGCCAGCCGAAGACAGGCCGTGAACACTGAAGCTTTCTTT.

This chain uses TRBV4-2 with TRBJ1-3, with D perhaps matching TRBD1 (6 bases). This CDR3 region has 18 residues. CDR1 is LGHNA, CDR2 YNFKEQ, per germline. Trimming took 1 base from V and 0 from J, leaving 16 bases between them. As DNA, the CDR3 is TGTGCCAGCAGCCAAGTTCGCCAGGGGCCTTACTCTGGAAACACCATATATTTT. It encodes CASSQVRQGPYSGNTIYF.

V is TRBV19 and J is TRBJ2-1; TRBD2 aligns across 9 bases. The CDR3 runs to 15 residues. Germline assignment: CDR1 LNHDA and CDR2 SQIVND (reference sequence). V was clipped by 5 bases and J by 3 bases; unmatched bases: 5. The CDR3 coding sequence is TGTGCCAGTAGTCTTAGCGGGAGTTACTACAATGAGCAGTTCTTC. Protein product: CASSLSGSYYNEQFF.

The rearrangement links TRBV4-3 to TRBJ2-7, with D unresolved. Germline CDR1 reads LGHNA; CDR2 reads YSLEER. There are 14 residues in the CDR3. Trimming pared 3 bases from V and 0 bases from J, leaving 9 bases between. Here the CDR3 DNA reads TGCGCCAGCAGCCAGAGCAGGCGCTCCTACGAGCAGTACTTC. Translated, it gives CASSQSRRSYEQYF.

Turning to this clone: Other DNA variants within this sample encode the same CDR3. V is TRBV5-1 and J is TRBJ2-7; TRBD1 might be the D (6 bases). Germline V gene lookup returns CDR1 SGHRS and CDR2 YFSETQ. Trimming pared 0 bases from V and 0 bases from J, leaving 10 bases between. The CDR3 loop spans 15 amino acids. CDR3 sequence (DNA): TGCGCCAGCAGCTTGGCACAGGGTTCCTCCTACGAGCAGTACTTC. Translating it yields CASSLAQGSSYEQYF.

V and J are TRBV6-5 and TRBJ2-5; TRBD1 might be the D (5 bases). This CDR3 spans 14 amino acids. Germline CDR1 MNHEY, CDR2 SVGAGI. The V end lost 0 bases, the J end lost 5 bases, and 10 bases lay between the germline ends. For the CDR3, the DNA is TGTGCCAGCAGTTACTCTTCTGGGGCGGAGACCCAGTACTTC. Its translation is CASSYSSGAETQYF.

The J gene is TRBJ2-7, the V gene TRBV29-1; D is perhaps TRBD1 (6 bases). Trimming shortened V by 8 bases and J by 2 bases, and 19 bases separated the two germline ends. CDR1 and CDR2 (germline): SQVTM, ANQGSEA. This CDR3 region has 14 residues. CDR3 sequence (DNA): TGCAGCTCAGAGGGGGAGACAGATCCCTACGAGCAGTACTTC. Its protein product is CSSEGETDPYEQYF.

The V gene is TRBV30, the J gene TRBJ1-2; 9 bases agree with TRBD1. Trimming cost V 2 bases and J 6 bases; bases outside gene matches: 4. Germline CDR1 GTSNPN, CDR2 SVGIG (reference sequence). This CDR3 has 13 residues. CDR3 protein: CAWSIRDRDGYTF. The DNA for the CDR3 is TGTGCCTGGAGTATCCGGGACAGGGATGGCTACACCTTC.